The TCR beta chain described here comes from a study of blood T cell repertoires in COVID-19. On the study more broadly: Acute-phase and convalescent COVID-19 samples originated in the United States, Italy and Spain.

Germline loops: CDR1 SGHTA, CDR2 FQGTGA. The CDR3 covers 15 residues. With 2 bases removed from V and 7 bases from J, the gap between germline ends came to 17 bases. In the study's own analysis: For nucleated cells, counts were estimated from reference gene primer amplification. The repertoire was sequenced with immunoSEQ multiplex PCR; TCRdb's copy has only in-frame clones and lacks some. Clone size and the V and J calls come from that table; the DNA yielded D and trimming. Of more than 80,000 clones listed, approximately 88% are singletons. This chain connects TRBV7-3 to TRBJ1-1, with D perhaps matching TRBD1 (6 bases). The specimen sequenced was peripheral blood. This receptor was taken from a man older than 75 with acute or convalescent COVID-19. The CDR3: CASSLGPSGDGEAFF. For the CDR3, the DNA is TGTGCCAGCAGCTTAGGGCCTTCAGGGGATGGTGAAGCTTTCTTT.